The sequence of this TCR beta chain was determined in a study of early T cells in non-severe SARS-CoV-2 infection. This clonotype has at least ten counts. The antigen is unknown. Researchers attached unique molecular identifiers to individual cDNA molecules. Each CDR3 protein is one row after TCRdb ran MiXCR on the 5' RACE reads. The top ten hold over 8% of the sample, which has about 66,000 distinct CDR3 sequences, roughly 18% seen once. Study observations and caveats: VDJdb matching skewed toward anti-spike CD8 responses, missing private and CD4 specificities.

The length of the CDR3 is 14 residues. Trimming took 4 bases from V and 4 from J, leaving 11 bases between them. Looked up from germline, CDR1 is SGHTA and CDR2 is FQGNSA. This clonotype was sampled from an adult who was a healthcare worker with PCR-confirmed SARS-CoV-2 infection or an uninfected control (not recorded which). Sequencing was performed on whole blood, taken at baseline. The J gene is TRBJ1-5, the V gene TRBV7-2, with D uncertain. CDR3 DNA sequence: TGTGCCAGCAGCTCACGAGCGGGTAATCAGCCCCAGCATTTT. The encoded protein is CASSSRAGNQPQHF.